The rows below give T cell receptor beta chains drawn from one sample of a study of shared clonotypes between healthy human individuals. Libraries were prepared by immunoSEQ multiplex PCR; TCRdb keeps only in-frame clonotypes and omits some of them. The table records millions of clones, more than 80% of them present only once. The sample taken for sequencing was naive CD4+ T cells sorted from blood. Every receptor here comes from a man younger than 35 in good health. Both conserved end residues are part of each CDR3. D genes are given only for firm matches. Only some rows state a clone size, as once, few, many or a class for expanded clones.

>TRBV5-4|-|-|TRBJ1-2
CASSLDTDYGYTF
TGTGCCAGCAGCTTGGACACCGACTATGGCTACACCTTC
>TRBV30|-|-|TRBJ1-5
CAWSTGLNQPQHF
TGTGCCTGGAGTACAGGCCTCAATCAGCCCCAGCATTTT
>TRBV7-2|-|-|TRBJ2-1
CASSLLWIPYNEQFF
TGTGCCAGCAGCTTGTTGTGGATCCCCTACAATGAGCAGTTCTTC
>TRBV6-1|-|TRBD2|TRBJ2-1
CASSGSPISGGSYNEQFF
TGTGCCAGCAGTGGCTCACCTATTAGCGGGGGTTCCTACAATGAGCAGTTCTTC
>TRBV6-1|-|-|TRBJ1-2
CASSMEGGYGYTF
TGTGCCAGCAGCATGGAGGGGGGCTATGGCTACACCTTC
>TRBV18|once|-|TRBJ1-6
CASSPTTENSPLHF
TGTGCCAGCTCACCAACGACGGAAAATTCACCCCTCCACTTT
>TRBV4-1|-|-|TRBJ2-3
CASSQDPPRLVGQDTQYF
TGCGCCAGCAGCCAAGATCCCCCGAGGCTAGTAGGTCAAGATACGCAGTATTTT
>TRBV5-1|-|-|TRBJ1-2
CASSLGDSNYGYTF
TGCGCCAGCAGCTTGGGCGACAGTAACTATGGCTACACCTTC
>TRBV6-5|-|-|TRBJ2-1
CASSNLRGSYNEQFF
TGTGCCAGCAGTAACCTTCGGGGCTCCTACAATGAGCAGTTCTTC
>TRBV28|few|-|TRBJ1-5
CASDTLSNQPQHF
TGTGCCAGTGACACCCTTAGCAATCAGCCCCAGCATTTT
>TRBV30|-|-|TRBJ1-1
CAWSPTGNTEAFF
TGTGCCTGGAGCCCAACAGGGAACACTGAAGCTTTCTTT
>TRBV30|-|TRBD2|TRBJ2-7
CAWKRGKGYEQYF
TGTGCCTGGAAGCGGGGGAAGGGCTACGAGCAGTACTTC
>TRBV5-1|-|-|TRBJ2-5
CASSHLEGTQYF
TGCGCCAGCAGCCATCTCGAGGGAACCCAGTACTTC
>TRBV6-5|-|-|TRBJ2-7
CASRRGPEQYF
TGTGCCAGCCGGAGGGGGCCCGAGCAGTACTTC
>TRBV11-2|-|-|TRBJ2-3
CASSSRWASTDTQYF
TGTGCCAGCAGCTCCCGGTGGGCTAGCACAGATACGCAGTATTTT
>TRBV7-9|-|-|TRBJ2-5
CASSSPGEAVGRETQYF
TGTGCCAGCAGCTCCCCCGGCGAGGCGGTAGGACGAGAGACCCAGTACTTC
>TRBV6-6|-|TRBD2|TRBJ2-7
CASTQPGGPYEQYF
TGTGCCAGCACCCAACCGGGAGGACCCTACGAGCAGTACTTC
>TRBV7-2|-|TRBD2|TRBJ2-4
CASSSPSGADIQYF
TGTGCCAGCAGCTCGCCTAGCGGGGCGGACATTCAGTACTTC
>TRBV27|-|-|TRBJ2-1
CASSLGGGSYNEQFF
TGTGCCAGCAGTTTGGGGGGTGGCTCCTACAATGAGCAGTTCTTC
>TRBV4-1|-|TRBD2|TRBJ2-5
CASSQVSGGAPETQYF
TGCGCCAGCAGCCAAGTCAGCGGGGGGGCCCCAGAGACCCAGTACTTC
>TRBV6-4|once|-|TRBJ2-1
CASSVFRENPNEQFF
TGTGCCAGCAGTGTGTTCAGGGAAAATCCCAATGAGCAGTTCTTC
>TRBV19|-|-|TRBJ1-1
CASLTPGPRAEAFF
TGTGCCAGTTTGACACCGGGACCACGGGCTGAAGCTTTCTTT
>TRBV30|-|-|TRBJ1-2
CAWSVFRDLTKGYTF
TGTGCCTGGAGTGTATTTCGGGACCTAACTAAGGGCTACACCTTC
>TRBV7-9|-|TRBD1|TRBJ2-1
CASMRDRGFSFNEQFF
TGTGCCAGCATGAGGGACAGGGGGTTTTCCTTCAATGAGCAGTTCTTC
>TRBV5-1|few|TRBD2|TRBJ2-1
CASSFGLAGDNEQFF
TGCGCCAGCAGCTTCGGACTAGCGGGAGACAATGAGCAGTTCTTC
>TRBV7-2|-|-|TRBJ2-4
CASSIQGEAKNIQYF
TGTGCCAGCAGCATACAGGGCGAGGCCAAAAACATTCAGTACTTC
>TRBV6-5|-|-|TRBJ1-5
CASAQSGALREPQHF
TGTGCCAGCGCCCAGTCAGGGGCCCTTAGGGAGCCCCAGCATTTT
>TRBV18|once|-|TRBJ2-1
CASSSSAANEQFF
TGTGCCAGCTCCTCCTCAGCAGCCAATGAGCAGTTCTTC
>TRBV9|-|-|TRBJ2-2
CASSLGVRGTGELFF
TGTGCCAGCAGCCTCGGGGTAAGGGGCACCGGGGAGCTGTTTTTT
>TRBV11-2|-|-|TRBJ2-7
CASSFGRAGHEQYF
TGTGCCAGCAGCTTCGGCCGGGCGGGGCACGAGCAGTACTTC
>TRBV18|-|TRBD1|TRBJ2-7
CASTQGASRPEQYF
TGTGCCAGCACCCAGGGGGCTAGTCGGCCCGAGCAGTACTTC
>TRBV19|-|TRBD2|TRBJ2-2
CASTSGAFTGELFF
TGTGCCAGTACTAGCGGGGCTTTTACCGGGGAGCTGTTTTTT
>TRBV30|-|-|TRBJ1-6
CAWSVRGRGQFQSSYNSPLHF
TGTGCCTGGAGTGTAAGGGGCAGGGGTCAGTTCCAGAGCTCCTATAATTCACCCCTCCACTTT
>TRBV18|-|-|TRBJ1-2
CASSLDRVKGYTF
TGTGCCAGCTCATTGGACCGGGTGAAAGGCTACACCTTC
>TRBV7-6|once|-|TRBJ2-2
CASSLLGPNTGELFF
TGTGCCAGCAGCTTACTGGGTCCTAACACCGGGGAGCTGTTTTTT
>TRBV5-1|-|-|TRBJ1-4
CASSLVGTVGNEKLFF
TGCGCCAGCAGCTTGGTTGGGACCGTAGGGAATGAAAAACTGTTTTTT
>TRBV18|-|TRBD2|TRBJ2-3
CASSLTGGADTQYF
TGTGCCAGCTCACTGACGGGGGGGGCAGATACGCAGTATTTT